This T cell receptor (beta chain) is drawn from a study of neoadjuvant anti-PD-1 for oral cavity cancer. This clone has only a few counts. Between the trimmed V and J ends, which lost 7 bases and 6 bases, there was a span of 15 bases. The CDR3 totals 13 residues. The germline V gene encodes CDR1 SGHVS and CDR2 FQNEAQ. Some clones are missing from TCRdb's copy, which holds only in-frame ones; the method was immunoSEQ multiplex PCR. Among around 60,000 clones, 70% to 85% were seen once, and the ten largest hold just over 2.5%. The sequence was obtained from a person aged 40-85 years with oral cavity squamous cell carcinoma. The V call is TRBV7-8, the J call TRBJ1-2; possible D gene TRBD1, 5 bases. Material: PBMCs, obtained before nivolumab (anti-PD-1) treatment. The CDR3 DNA is TGTGCCAGCACCCTGTCCGGGGCTGATGGCTACACCTTC. This codes for CASTLSGADGYTF. Full variable domain (missing parts from reference TRBV7-8 and TRBJ1-2): GAGVSQSPRYKVAKRGQDVALRCDPISGHVSLFWYQQALGQGPEFLTYFQNEAQLDKSGLPSDRFFAERPEGSVSTLKIQRTQQEDSAVYLCASTLSGADGYTFGSGTRLTVV.